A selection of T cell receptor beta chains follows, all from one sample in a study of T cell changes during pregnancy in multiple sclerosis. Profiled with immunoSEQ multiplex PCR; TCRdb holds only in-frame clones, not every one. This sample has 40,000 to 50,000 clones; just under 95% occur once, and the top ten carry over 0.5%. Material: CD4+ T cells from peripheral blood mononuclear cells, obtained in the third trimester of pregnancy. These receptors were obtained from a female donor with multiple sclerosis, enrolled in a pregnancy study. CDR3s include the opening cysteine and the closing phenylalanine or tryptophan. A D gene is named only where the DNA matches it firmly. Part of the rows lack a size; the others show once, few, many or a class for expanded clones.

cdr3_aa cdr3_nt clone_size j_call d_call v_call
CASSLGLAGSTRNEQFF TGTGCCAGCAGCTTAGGACTAGCGGGAAGTACGAGGAATGAGCAGTTCTTC NA TRBJ2-1 TRBD2 TRBV7-3
CASSRDRGTDTQYF TGTGCCAGCAGCAGGGACAGGGGAACAGATACGCAGTATTTT NA TRBJ2-3 TRBD1 TRBV5-4
CASSAPGKRSEQYF TGTGCCAGCAGTGCCCCCGGTAAGCGGTCCGAGCAGTACTTC NA TRBJ2-7 NA TRBV2
CASSSKLAGGTFYTYEQYF TGTGCCAGCTCATCGAAACTAGCGGGAGGTACCTTCTATACCTACGAGCAGTACTTC NA TRBJ2-7 TRBD2 TRBV18
CASSYPGHPSYEQYF TGTGCCAGCAGTTACCCGGGACATCCCTCCTACGAGCAGTACTTC NA TRBJ2-7 NA TRBV11-2
CASSQGPDRYEQYF TGTGCCAGCAGCCAAGGCCCCGACAGGTACGAGCAGTACTTC NA TRBJ2-7 NA TRBV4-2
CASSLLSGSAGEQYF TGTGCCAGCAGCTTATTGAGCGGGAGCGCCGGCGAGCAGTACTTC NA TRBJ2-7 TRBD2 TRBV7-9
CASSNRGQGANVLTF TGTGCCAGTAGCAACAGGGGGCAAGGGGCCAACGTCCTGACTTTC NA TRBJ2-6 TRBD1 TRBV19
CASSVGTGGRRNTEAFF TGTGCCAGCAGCGTAGGGACAGGGGGCCGTCGGAACACTGAAGCTTTCTTT NA TRBJ1-1 TRBD1 TRBV7-2
CASSSDSRQETQYF TGTGCCAGCAGCTCCGACAGCAGACAAGAGACCCAGTACTTC NA TRBJ2-5 NA TRBV5-4
CASSSGQANYGYTF TGTGCCAGCAGTTCTGGACAGGCTAACTATGGCTACACCTTC NA TRBJ1-2 TRBD1 TRBV28
CSVYSGRSNEQFF TGCAGCGTCTATAGCGGGAGAAGTAATGAGCAGTTCTTC few TRBJ2-1 TRBD2 TRBV29-1
CASSPLAGETGGYTF TGTGCCAGCAGCCCCTTAGCAGGGGAGACGGGGGGCTACACCTTC NA TRBJ1-2 NA TRBV5-5
CASSLTREKYNEQFF TGTGCCAGCAGTTTAACGCGGGAGAAGTACAATGAGCAGTTCTTC NA TRBJ2-1 TRBD2 TRBV27
CASSPQAGGKDQPQHF TGTGCCAGCTCACCGCAGGCGGGGGGCAAGGATCAGCCCCAGCATTTT NA TRBJ1-5 NA TRBV18
CASSDTSGRAANTGELFF TGCGCCAGCAGCGATACTAGCGGGAGGGCCGCGAACACCGGGGAGCTGTTTTTT NA TRBJ2-2 TRBD2 TRBV5-1
CASGNSGGLNEQFF TGTGCTAGTGGTAATTCGGGGGGCCTCAATGAGCAGTTCTTC NA TRBJ2-1 NA TRBV12-5
CASKEGNTEAFF TGTGCCAGCAAGGAGGGGAACACTGAAGCTTTCTTT NA TRBJ1-1 NA TRBV6-6
CAWSLAGYSGNTIYF TGTGCCTGGAGTCTGGCAGGATACTCTGGAAACACCATATATTTT NA TRBJ1-3 NA TRBV30
CASSLGMMGGSSGYTF TGTGCCAGCAGCTTAGGAATGATGGGGGGATCATCTGGCTACACCTTC NA TRBJ1-2 NA TRBV7-9
CASRAQGGGSNQPQHF TGTGCCAGTAGGGCACAGGGCGGTGGGAGCAATCAGCCCCAGCATTTT NA TRBJ1-5 NA TRBV19
CASSGGLAGGPRETQYF TGTGCCAGCAGCGGGGGACTAGCGGGAGGCCCCCGGGAGACCCAGTACTTC NA TRBJ2-5 TRBD2 TRBV9
CASSKGTGEQYF TGCGCCAGCAGCAAAGGGACAGGCGAGCAGTACTTC once TRBJ2-7 TRBD1 TRBV5-1
CATSGGGYQETQYF TGTGCCACCAGCGGGGGGGGGTACCAAGAGACCCAGTACTTC NA TRBJ2-5 TRBD2 TRBV15